The clone carrying this T cell receptor (beta chain) has just a few counts. As originally analysed: Counts of nucleated cells, estimated from reference gene primer amplification, were obtained. Repertoires were generated with immunoSEQ multiplex PCR, while TCRdb's copy carries only in-frame clones and drops some. V, J and clone size are taken as reported in that table, and D and trimming were inferred from the DNA itself. The sample has just over 650,000 clones; 75% to 90% are singletons. The data are from a study of blood T cell repertoires in COVID-19. Overall study context: In each case, the material was cDNA or gDNA derived from T cells, B-cell-depleted T cells, or PBMCs.

Trimming took 3 bases from V and 5 from J, leaving 13 bases between them. Germline assignment: CDR1 MDHEN and CDR2 SYDVKM. This CDR3 is 14 amino acids long. V gene TRBV28 combines with J gene TRBJ1-1; no definite D call. The clonotype comes from a woman under 30 with acute or convalescent COVID-19. The source material was peripheral blood. For the CDR3, the DNA is TGTGCCAGCAGTTTGATGCCTCGGAGTACTGAAGCTTTCTTT. As protein: CASSLMPRSTEAFF.